This TCR beta chain was profiled in a study of cytomegalovirus exposure and HLA in healthy donors. For the study at large: When 350 to 500 donors were genotyped, roughly four fifths of them were found to fall in the Caucasian-associated ancestry cluster.

Findings of the study overall: Reports indicate that TCR beta sequences accurately predicted the HLA-A and HLA-B alleles of most subjects. In a later analysis, parvovirus B19, influenza, CMV and Epstein-Barr virus appeared linked to several top co-occurrence clusters.

This clone was seen a handful of times. What it binds is not known. These donors, healthy bone marrow donors, were studied. The V gene's germline CDR1 is SGHRS and CDR2 YFSETQ. The CDR3 is 11 residues long. The ends were cut back, 1 base at V and 15 bases at J, with 11 bases in the middle. With 60 Vbeta and 13 Jbeta primers, the PCR was carried out. Measured with immunoSEQ multiplex PCR; TCRdb has only the in-frame clones, and not every one. The sample has some 190,000 clones, 76% seen once; the top ten hold 2% to 2.5%. The chain couples TRBV5-1 to TRBJ2-1; D is unresolved. The source material was PBMCs. This receptor was obtained from a woman aged 25 to 45 in good health and CMV-seropositive. The CDR3 region is CASSLYTGLFF. The CDR3 nucleotides read TGCGCCAGCAGCTTGTATACGGGTCTGTTCTTC.